A selection of T cell receptor beta chains follows, all from one sample in a study of T cells in Graves' hyperthyroidism and ophthalmopathy. TCRdb fed the multiplex PCR reads into MiXCR, producing one record per CDR3 protein. The table shows 530,000 or so distinct CDR3 sequences, with about a sixth occurring only once. The source material was blood. Receptor source: a young woman with Graves' ophthalmopathy. The conserved cysteine and the conserved F or W are not part of the CDR3 here. The order of the fields is J gene, V gene, CDR3 protein.

J: TRBJ2-3
V: TRBV13
CDR3: ASSSPGLAGVNTQY

J: TRBJ2-1
V: TRBV13
CDR3: ASSRDDEQF

J: TRBJ2-5
V: TRBV2
CDR3: ASSEGSGGVETQY

J: TRBJ2-1
V: TRBV7-9
CDR3: ASSLAGLADYNEQF

J: TRBJ2-7
V: TRBV20-1
CDR3: SARDQSRGTYEQY

J: TRBJ1-5
V: TRBV5-6
CDR3: ASSFGQNQPQH

J: TRBJ1-4
V: TRBV6-2/TRBV6-3
CDR3: ASSDRDLNEKLF

J: TRBJ2-3
V: TRBV15
CDR3: ATSRDLVADTQY

J: TRBJ1-2
V: TRBV6-2/TRBV6-3
CDR3: ASSYVSGTDPYGYT

J: TRBJ2-5
V: TRBV5-4
CDR3: ASSRGTGGETQY

J: TRBJ1-2
V: TRBV4-1
CDR3: ASSQRQGALYGYT

J: TRBJ1-1
V: TRBV30
CDR3: AWSVRGADEAF

J: TRBJ1-1
V: TRBV7-2
CDR3: ASSLTGGGAAF

J: TRBJ1-6
V: TRBV2
CDR3: ASTTGTGHSPLH

J: TRBJ2-4
V: TRBV11-2
CDR3: ASSAPAAHIQY

J: TRBJ1-1
V: TRBV4-2
CDR3: ASSQVRGANTEAF

J: TRBJ1-1
V: TRBV6-1
CDR3: ASSLLEALPWAF

J: TRBJ1-3
V: TRBV11-2
CDR3: ASSSWTLKAPGNTIY

J: TRBJ2-5
V: TRBV5-1
CDR3: ASSFSNRGETQY

J: TRBJ1-2
V: TRBV5-1
CDR3: ASSSQVRGVAGYT

J: TRBJ1-6
V: TRBV20-1
CDR3: SARDGTGGIYNSPLH

J: TRBJ1-6
V: TRBV30
CDR3: AWRGTLDSPLH

J: TRBJ1-5
V: TRBV15
CDR3: ATSRDIRNHQPQH

J: TRBJ1-6
V: TRBV2
CDR3: ASTGQDGVNSPLH

J: TRBJ2-1
V: TRBV3-1
CDR3: ASSLSLIEYDNEQF

J: TRBJ2-1
V: TRBV7-9
CDR3: ASSSGTINEQF

J: TRBJ2-1
V: TRBV5-5
CDR3: ASSYGLAGLYNEQF

J: TRBJ2-5
V: TRBV4-3
CDR3: ASSQGGTVGGQETQY

J: TRBJ2-3
V: TRBV28
CDR3: ASSPRTPAGTDTQY

J: TRBJ1-6
V: TRBV6-2/TRBV6-3
CDR3: ASSYSSRGGLGDSPLH

J: TRBJ1-2
V: TRBV7-2
CDR3: ASSLAKGQGDGYT

J: TRBJ2-3
V: TRBV7-2
CDR3: ASTRGLAFDDTQY

J: TRBJ2-4
V: TRBV20-1
CDR3: SARGEGAKNIQY

J: TRBJ2-7
V: TRBV5-6
CDR3: ASSFDRDNEQY

J: TRBJ2-1
V: TRBV9
CDR3: ATGGGGSTNEQF

J: TRBJ2-7
V: TRBV28
CDR3: ASLGLGGPLGPYEQY

J: TRBJ1-1
V: TRBV7-2
CDR3: ASSQAGVGAEAF

J: TRBJ1-5
V: TRBV12-3/TRBV12-4
CDR3: ASSYNRAEQPQH

J: TRBJ2-3
V: TRBV12-3/TRBV12-4
CDR3: ASRHRDAAGSTDTQY

J: TRBJ2-3
V: TRBV6-2/TRBV6-3
CDR3: ASSMADTQY